This T cell receptor beta chain emerged from a study of blood T cell repertoires in COVID-19. Study-level information: Acute-phase and convalescent COVID-19 samples originated in the United States, Italy and Spain. Sources were T cells, B-cell-depleted T cells, or PBMCs; the material itself was cDNA or gDNA.

Original processing methods: Cell counts per sample came from amplifying reference gene primers. Profiled with immunoSEQ multiplex PCR; TCRdb holds only in-frame clones, not every one. From that table come the V and J calls and clone size; the DNA was used to work out D and trimming. This sample yields around 140,000 clones, of which 80% to 90% are seen a single time; 4.3% belongs to the top ten. The CDR3 has 16 residues. The V and J ends lost 4 bases and 2 bases respectively, with 15 bases between them. Per the germline V gene, CDR1 is SGHRS and CDR2 is YFSETQ. Material: peripheral blood. The chain links TRBV5-1 to TRBJ2-2, with a possible D match to TRBD1 (6 bases). This receptor was identified in a man aged 60-69 years with COVID-19, enrolled during active disease. CDR3: CASSLGTSANTGELFF. The CDR3 DNA follows: TGCGCCAGCAGCCTGGGGACAAGTGCTAACACCGGGGAGCTGTTTTTT. Full variable domain (rest looked up from reference TRBV5-1 and TRBJ2-2): KAGVTQTPRYLIKTRGQQVTLSCSPISGHRSVSWYQQTPGQGLQFLFEYFSETQRNKGNFPGRFSGRQFSNSRSEMNVSTLELGDSALYLCASSLGTSANTGELFFGEGSRLTVL.